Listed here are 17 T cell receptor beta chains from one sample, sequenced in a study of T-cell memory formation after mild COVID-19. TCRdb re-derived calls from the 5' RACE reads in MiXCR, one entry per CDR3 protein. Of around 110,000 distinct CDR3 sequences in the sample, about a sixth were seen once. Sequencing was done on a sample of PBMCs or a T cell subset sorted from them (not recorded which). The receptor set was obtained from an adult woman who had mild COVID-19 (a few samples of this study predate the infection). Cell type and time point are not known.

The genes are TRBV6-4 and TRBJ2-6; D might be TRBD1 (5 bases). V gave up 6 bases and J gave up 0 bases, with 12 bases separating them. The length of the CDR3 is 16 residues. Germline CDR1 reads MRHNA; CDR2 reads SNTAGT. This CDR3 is CASSQDTSSGANVLTF. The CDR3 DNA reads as TGTGCCAGCAGCCAGGACACGAGCTCTGGGGCCAACGTCCTGACTTTC.

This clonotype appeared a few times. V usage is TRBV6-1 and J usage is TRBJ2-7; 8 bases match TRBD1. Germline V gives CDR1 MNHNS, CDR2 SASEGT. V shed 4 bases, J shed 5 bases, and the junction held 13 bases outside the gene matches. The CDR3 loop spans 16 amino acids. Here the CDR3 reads CASSAFLGTGLHEQYF. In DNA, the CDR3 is TGTGCCAGCAGTGCCTTTCTAGGGACAGGTTTACACGAGCAGTACTTC.

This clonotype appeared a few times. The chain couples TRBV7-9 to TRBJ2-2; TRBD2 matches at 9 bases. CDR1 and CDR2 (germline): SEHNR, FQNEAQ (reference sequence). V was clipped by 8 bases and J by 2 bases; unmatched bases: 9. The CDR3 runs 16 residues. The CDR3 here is CASGTLSGGNTGELFF. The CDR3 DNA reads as TGTGCCAGCGGAACACTTAGCGGGGGAAACACCGGGGAGCTGTTTTTT.

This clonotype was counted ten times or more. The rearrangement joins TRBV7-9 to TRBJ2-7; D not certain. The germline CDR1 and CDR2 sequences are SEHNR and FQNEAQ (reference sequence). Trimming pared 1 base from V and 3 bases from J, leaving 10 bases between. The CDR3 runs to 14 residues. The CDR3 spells CASSLVGAYYEQYF. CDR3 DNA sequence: TGTGCCAGCAGCTTAGTTGGAGCCTACTACGAGCAGTACTTC.

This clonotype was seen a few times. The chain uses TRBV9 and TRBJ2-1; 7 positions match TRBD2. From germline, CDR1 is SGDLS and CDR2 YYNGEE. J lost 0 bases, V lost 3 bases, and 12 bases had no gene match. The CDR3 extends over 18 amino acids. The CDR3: CASSESGAPTSSYNEQFF. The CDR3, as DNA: TGTGCCAGCAGCGAGAGCGGGGCGCCGACGAGCTCCTACAATGAGCAGTTCTTC.

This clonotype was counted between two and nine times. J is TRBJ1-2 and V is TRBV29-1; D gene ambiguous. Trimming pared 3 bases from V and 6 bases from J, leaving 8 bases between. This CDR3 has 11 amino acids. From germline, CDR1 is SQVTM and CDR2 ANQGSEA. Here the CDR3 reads CSVDSPDGYTF. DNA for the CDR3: TGCAGCGTTGACAGCCCGGATGGCTACACCTTC.

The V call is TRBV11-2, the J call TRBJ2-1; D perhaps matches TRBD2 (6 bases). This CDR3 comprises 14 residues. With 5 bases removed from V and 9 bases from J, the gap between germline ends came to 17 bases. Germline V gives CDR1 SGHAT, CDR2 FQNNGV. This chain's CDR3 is CASSPGTGVGEQFF. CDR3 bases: TGTGCCAGCAGCCCCGGGACTGGGGTCGGTGAGCAGTTCTTC.

The CDR3 loop reads CASSHVTSRSSYEQYF. The CDR3 DNA reads as TGTGCCAGCAGCCATGTGACTAGCCGGAGCTCCTACGAGCAGTACTTC. This rearrangement joins TRBV3-1 to TRBJ2-7, with 7 bases lining up with TRBD2. The CDR3 sequence is 16 residues long. Unmatched junction bases numbered 8, after V lost 3 bases and J lost 0 bases. The germline gives CDR1 LGHDT, CDR2 YNNKEL (reference sequence).

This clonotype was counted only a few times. CDR3 DNA sequence: TGCAGCGTCGTAGGGATGGGCGGGACCTCATCTAATGAGCAGTTCTTC. It yields the protein CSVVGMGGTSSNEQFF. The rearrangement uses TRBV29-1 and TRBJ2-1; TRBD2 might be the D (6 bases). The CDR3 is 16 amino acids. Germline CDR1 and CDR2: SQVTM and ANQGSEA. V dropped 6 bases and J dropped 7 bases, with 25 bases sitting between them.

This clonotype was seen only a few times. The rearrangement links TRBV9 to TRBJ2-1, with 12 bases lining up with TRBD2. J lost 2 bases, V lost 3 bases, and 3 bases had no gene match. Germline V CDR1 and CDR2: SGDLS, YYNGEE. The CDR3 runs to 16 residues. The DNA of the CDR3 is TGTGCCAGCAGCGGGACTAGCGGGGAGACCTACAATGAGCAGTTCTTC. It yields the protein CASSGTSGETYNEQFF.

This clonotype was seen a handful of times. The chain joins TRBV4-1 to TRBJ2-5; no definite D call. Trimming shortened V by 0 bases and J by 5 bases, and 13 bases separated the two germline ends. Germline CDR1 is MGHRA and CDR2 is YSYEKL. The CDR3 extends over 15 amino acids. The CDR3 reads CASSQDPRLLETQYF. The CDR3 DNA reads TGCGCCAGCAGCCAAGATCCTCGGCTACTTGAGACCCAGTACTTC.

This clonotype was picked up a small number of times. CDR3 nucleotides: TGTGCCAGCAGTCTAACTTTCAGGCCAGAGGATGAGCAGTTCTTC. Amino acid sequence: CASSLTFRPEDEQFF. The chain has TRBV6-2 or TRBV6-3 and TRBJ2-1; D is unresolved. Germline loops: CDR1 MNHEY, CDR2 SVGEGT. V was trimmed by 5 bases and J by 8 bases, leaving 19 bases between them. The CDR3 runs 15 residues.

CDR3 residues: CASSLALDGANYGYTF. In DNA, the CDR3 is TGTGCCAGCAGCTTAGCGCTTGACGGTGCTAACTATGGCTACACCTTC. The V and J genes are TRBV7-6 and TRBJ1-2, with D hard to call. The CDR3 length is 16 residues. Looked up from germline, CDR1 is SGHVS and CDR2 is FNYEAQ. The V gene lost 0 bases and the J gene lost 0 bases, with 11 bases spanning the gap.

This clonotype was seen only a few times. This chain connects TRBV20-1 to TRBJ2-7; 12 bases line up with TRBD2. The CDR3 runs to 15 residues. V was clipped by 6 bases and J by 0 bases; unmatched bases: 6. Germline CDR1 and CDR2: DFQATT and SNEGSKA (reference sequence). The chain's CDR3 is CSARTSGKASYEQYF. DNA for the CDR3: TGCAGTGCACGGACTAGCGGGAAGGCCTCCTACGAGCAGTACTTC.

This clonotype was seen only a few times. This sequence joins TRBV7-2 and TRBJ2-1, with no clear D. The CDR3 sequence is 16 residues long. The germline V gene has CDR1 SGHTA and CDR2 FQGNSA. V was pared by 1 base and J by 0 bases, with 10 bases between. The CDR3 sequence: CASSLVYSTSYNEQFF. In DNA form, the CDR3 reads TGTGCCAGCAGCTTAGTATACTCCACCTCCTACAATGAGCAGTTCTTC.

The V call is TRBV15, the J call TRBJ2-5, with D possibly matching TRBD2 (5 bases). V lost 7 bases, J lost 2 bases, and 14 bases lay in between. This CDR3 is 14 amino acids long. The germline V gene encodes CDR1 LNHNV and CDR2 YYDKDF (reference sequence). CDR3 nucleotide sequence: TGTGCCACCACCCCAAGGCGGGCGCAAGAGACCCAGTACTTC. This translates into CATTPRRAQETQYF.

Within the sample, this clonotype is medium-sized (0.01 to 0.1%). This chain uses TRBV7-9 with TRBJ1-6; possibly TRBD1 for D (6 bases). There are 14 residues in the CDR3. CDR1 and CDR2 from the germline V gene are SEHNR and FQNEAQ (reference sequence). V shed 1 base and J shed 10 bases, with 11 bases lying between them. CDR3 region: CASSLVGGASPLHF. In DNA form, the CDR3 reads TGTGCCAGCAGCTTAGTTGGGGGGGCATCACCCCTCCACTTT.